This TCR beta chain stems from a study of T cell repertoires in aging, cancer and after chemotherapy. Regarding the study as a whole: In healthy donors, age-related TCR diversity loss mainly reflected lost richness.

The template was genomic DNA from peripheral blood, not RNA. V was trimmed by 2 bases and J by 5 bases, leaving 12 bases between them. CDR1 and CDR2 (germline): KGHSH, LQKENI. This CDR3 is 14 amino acids long. This clonotype is medium-sized (0.01 to 0.1%) within its sample. Its antigen is unknown. A mixed TRB-A/B primer pool amplified rearranged TRB by multiplex touch-down PCR. TCRdb passed the multiplex PCR reads through MiXCR, listing each CDR3 protein once. The table has some 6,000 distinct CDR3 sequences, 21% seen once. The clonotype was recovered from a human donor with a blood cancer. Specimen: blood. The chain recombines TRBV18 with TRBJ2-5, with D possibly matching TRBD2 (6 bases). The CDR3 sequence is CASSPFGGGETQYF. DNA of the CDR3: TGTGCCAGCTCACCATTCGGGGGAGGCGAGACCCAGTACTTC.